This T cell receptor (beta chain) was identified during a study of cytomegalovirus exposure and HLA in healthy donors. The overall study: Assignment to the Caucasian-associated ancestry cluster applied to approximately 80% of the approximately 400 genotyped donors. The study, taken as a whole, reports: Rare TCR sequences predominated, though certain public TCRs were found in many donors. CMV serostatus was the only immune exposure information that was available.

The PCR was carried out with 60 Vbeta primers and 13 Jbeta primers. Assay used: immunoSEQ multiplex PCR; TCRdb lists only in-frame clones, some missing. Of 75,000 to 100,000 clones in the sample, approximately 72% were seen once. Likely unrecorded immune exposures existed in these nominally healthy donors. After removal of 0 bases from V and 7 bases from J, the junction contained 2 bases not matched to a gene. CDR1 SGHVS and CDR2 FQNEAQ come from the germline V gene. The CDR3 totals 16 residues. For this clone: Its target is unknown.

The receptor's source is a female donor in good health and CMV-seropositive. The chain recombines TRBV7-8 with TRBJ2-1; 14 bases agree with TRBD2. Specimen: PBMCs. Here the CDR3 DNA reads TGTGCCAGCAGCTTAGCGGGACTAGCGGGAGTGAATGAGCAGTTCTTC. Its protein product is CASSLAGLAGVNEQFF.